The clone carrying this T cell receptor (beta chain) occurred many times. The sample originates from a study of neurological immune-mediated disorders. The CDR3 runs to 18 residues. The germline gives CDR1 LGHDT, CDR2 YNNKEL (reference sequence). V was pared by 5 bases and J by 2 bases, with 14 bases of the junction left unmatched. One entry per CDR3 protein results from TCRdb running MiXCR on the 5' RACE reads. This table holds more than 75,000 distinct CDR3 sequences, less than 5.5% found once. This receptor was taken from a woman aged 30 to 39 with multiple sclerosis. Sequencing was done on a sample of PBMCs. The V gene is TRBV3-1, the J gene TRBJ2-7, with 11 bases identical to TRBD2. CDR3 sequence: CASSSGTSGPGVAYEQYF. In DNA, the CDR3 is TGTGCCAGCAGCTCCGGGACTAGCGGACCGGGGGTCGCCTACGAGCAGTACTTC.